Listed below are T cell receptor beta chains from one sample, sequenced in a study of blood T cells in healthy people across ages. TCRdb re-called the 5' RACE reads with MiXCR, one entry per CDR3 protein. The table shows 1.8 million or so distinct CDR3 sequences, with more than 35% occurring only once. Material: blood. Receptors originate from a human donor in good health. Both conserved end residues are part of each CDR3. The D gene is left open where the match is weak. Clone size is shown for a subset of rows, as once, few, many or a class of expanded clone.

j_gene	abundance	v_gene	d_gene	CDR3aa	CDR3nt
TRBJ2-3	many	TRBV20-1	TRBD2	CSAGLAGYTDTQYF	TGCAGTGCGGGACTAGCGGGATACACAGATACGCAGTATTTT
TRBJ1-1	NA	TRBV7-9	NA	CASSRTFRTEAFF	TGTGCCAGCAGCAGGACTTTTCGGACTGAAGCTTTCTTT
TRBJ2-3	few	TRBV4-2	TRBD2	CASSRAGGDLPTSTDTQYF	TGTGCCAGCAGCCGCGCGGGGGGCGACCTCCCTACCAGCACAGATACGCAGTATTTT
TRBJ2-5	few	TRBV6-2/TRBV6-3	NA	CASIEGGQETQYF	TGTGCCAGCATAGAGGGTGGGCAAGAGACCCAGTACTTC
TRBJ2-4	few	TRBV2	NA	CASTVMERVIAKNIQYF	TGTGCCAGCACCGTAATGGAGAGGGTGATAGCCAAAAACATTCAGTACTTC
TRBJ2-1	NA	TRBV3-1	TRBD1	CASSQLPGQGNEQFF	TGTGCCAGCAGCCAACTACCGGGACAGGGTAATGAGCAGTTCTTC
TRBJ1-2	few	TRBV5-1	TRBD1	CASSPITGGGNGYTF	TGCGCCAGCAGCCCCATTACAGGGGGAGGGAATGGCTACACCTTC
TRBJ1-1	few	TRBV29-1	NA	CSVEARQSMNTEAFF	TGCAGCGTTGAAGCCCGACAGAGCATGAACACTGAAGCTTTCTTT
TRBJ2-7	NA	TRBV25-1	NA	CASGQLVGDFYEQYF	TGTGCCAGCGGGCAGCTGGTAGGGGATTTTTACGAGCAGTACTTC
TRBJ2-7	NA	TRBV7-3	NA	CASTRGVTYEQYF	TGTGCCAGCACTCGCGGGGTAACCTACGAGCAGTACTTC
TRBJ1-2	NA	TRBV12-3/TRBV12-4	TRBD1	CASSPQGHCGYTF	TGTGCCAGCAGTCCACAGGGGCACTGTGGCTACACCTTC
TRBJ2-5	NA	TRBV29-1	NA	CSVLEGRTRGQYF	TGCAGCGTGCTCGAGGGACGGACCAGAGGCCAGTACTTC
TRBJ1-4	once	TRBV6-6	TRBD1	CASSYSRQGADGKLFF	TGTGCCAGCAGTTACAGCCGACAGGGGGCGGATGGAAAACTGTTTTTT
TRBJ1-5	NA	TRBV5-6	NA	CASSFRGTNQPQHF	TGTGCCAGCAGCTTTAGAGGGACCAATCAGCCCCAGCATTTT
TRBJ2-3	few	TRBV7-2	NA	CASSLDGLGGTDTQYF	TGTGCCAGCAGCTTGGACGGACTCGGTGGGACAGATACGCAGTATTTT
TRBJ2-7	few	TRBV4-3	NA	CASSHLPGRFGEQYF	TGCGCCAGCAGCCACCTCCCGGGACGTTTCGGCGAGCAGTACTTC
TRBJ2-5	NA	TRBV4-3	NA	CASSQEPSDLQETQYF	TGCGCCAGCAGCCAAGAGCCTAGCGACCTTCAAGAGACCCAGTACTTC
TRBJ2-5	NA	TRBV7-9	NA	CASSLKMSNQETQYF	TGTGCCAGCAGCTTAAAAATGTCTAATCAAGAGACCCAGTACTTC
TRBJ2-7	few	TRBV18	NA	CASSPVSRDNYEQYF	TGTGCCAGCTCCCCTGTTTCGAGGGATAACTACGAGCAGTACTTC
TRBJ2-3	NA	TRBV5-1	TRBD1	CASSRGQGGADTQYF	TGCGCCAGCAGCCGGGGACAGGGTGGGGCGGATACGCAGTATTTT
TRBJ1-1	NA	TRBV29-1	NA	CSVVRGSRNTEAFF	TGCAGCGTTGTAAGGGGGTCTCGGAACACTGAAGCTTTCTTT